A single sample gave rise to the 32 T cell receptor beta chains below, sequenced in a study of T cell responses to AZD1222 COVID-19 vaccine. The assay was immunoSEQ multiplex PCR, and TCRdb's table has in-frame clones only and misses some. Of more than 95,000 clones listed, about 93% were seen once; the top ten hold about 5%. Material: peripheral blood, obtained on day 0 of AZD1222 vaccination. These receptors all stem from an adult in good health.

A word on this clone: The same CDR3 is also encoded by other DNA sequences in this sample. This rearrangement joins TRBV25-1 to TRBJ2-2; 10 nucleotides align to TRBD1. Germline CDR1 MGHDK, CDR2 SYGVNS. The CDR3 runs 14 residues. The ends lost 6 bases at V and 3 bases at J; junction bases unmatched: 1. CDR3 protein: CASSGTGDTGELFF. CDR3 in DNA: TGTGCCAGCAGCGGGACAGGGGACACCGGGGAGCTGTTTTTT.

The J gene is TRBJ2-5, the V gene TRBV5-6; tentatively, D is TRBD2 (7 bases). Trimming took 3 bases from V and 5 from J, leaving 20 bases between them. Germline values: CDR1 SGHDT, CDR2 YYEEEE. This CDR3 is built from 16 residues. The CDR3 DNA sequence: TGTGCCAGCAGCTCCTCGGGGGGCACATATAGGGAGACCCAGTACTTC. The encoded protein is CASSSSGGTYRETQYF.

This chain connects TRBV11-3 to TRBJ2-3, with 10 nucleotides matching TRBD1. Germline V gene lookup returns CDR1 SGHNT and CDR2 YENEEA. Losses at the gene ends were 5 bases for V and 6 bases for J; bases not matched to a gene: 8. This CDR3 has 15 amino acids. The CDR3 loop is CASSLGTGEVDTQYF. The DNA of the CDR3 is TGTGCCAGCAGCCTCGGGACAGGGGAGGTTGATACGCAGTATTTT.

The rearrangement uses TRBV20-1 and TRBJ2-3; D tentatively fits TRBD1 or TRBD2 (6 bases each). V lost 3 bases to trimming and J lost 3 bases, with 16 bases between them. Germline-derived CDR1 and CDR2 are DFQATT and SNEGSKA (reference sequence). The CDR3 has 15 amino acids. This chain's CDR3 is CSASPQRRGTDTQYF. CDR3 DNA sequence: TGCAGTGCTAGTCCCCAGAGGAGGGGGACAGATACGCAGTATTTT.

The rearrangement links TRBV11-2 to TRBJ1-1; TRBD1 agrees at 8 bases. V shed 6 bases, J shed 3 bases, and the junction held 12 bases outside the gene matches. Germline V gene lookup returns CDR1 SGHAT and CDR2 FQNNGV. The CDR3 loop spans 16 amino acids. The CDR3 here is CASRLGQGAQDTEAFF. CDR3 coding DNA: TGTGCCAGCAGGCTCGGACAGGGAGCCCAGGACACTGAAGCTTTCTTT. The full variable domain, rest sourced from reference TRBV11-2 and TRBJ1-1, is EAGVAQSPRYKIIEKRQSVAFWCNPISGHATLYWYQQILGQGPKLLIQFQNNGVVDDSQLPKDRFSAERLKGVDSTLKIQPAKLEDSAVYLCASRLGQGAQDTEAFFGQGTRLTVV.

The chain joins TRBV5-1 to TRBJ1-1; no clear D. The CDR3 contains 14 residues. V was trimmed by 2 bases and J by 1 base, leaving 9 bases between them. Germline V lookup: CDR1 SGHRS, CDR2 YFSETQ. The CDR3 DNA follows: TGCGCCAGCAGCTTTTTCGTGAGGAACACTGAAGCTTTCTTT. The encoded protein is CASSFFVRNTEAFF.

J is TRBJ2-3 and V is TRBV5-5; 7 bases align to TRBD2. From germline, CDR1 is SGHKS and CDR2 YYEKEE (reference sequence). Trimming at V came to 4 bases and at J to 3 bases, leaving 5 bases not matched to a gene. The CDR3 contains 14 residues. This CDR3 is CASSLRLATDTQYF. The CDR3 nucleotides are TGTGCCAGCAGCCTAAGACTAGCAACAGATACGCAGTATTTT.

V gene TRBV6-5 combines with J gene TRBJ1-2; no firm D call. The V gene's germline CDR1 is MNHEY and CDR2 SVGAGI. V was trimmed by 7 bases and J by 7 bases, leaving 16 bases between them. The CDR3 is 13 residues long. CDR3 nucleotides: TGTGCCAGCATCCCGACCGGATATGGTGGCTACACCTTC. Translating it yields CASIPTGYGGYTF.

The rearrangement links TRBV5-1 to TRBJ2-7; D possibly corresponds to TRBD2 (6 bases). V was shortened by 0 bases and J by 7 bases, with 23 bases between the two germline ends. Germline CDR1 and CDR2: SGHRS and YFSETQ. The CDR3 extends over 17 amino acids. The DNA for the CDR3 is TGCGCCAGCAGCTTGGTGGGGTCGGAGGGAGCTGGAGGGGAGCAGTACTTC. This gives the protein CASSLVGSEGAGGEQYF.

V usage is TRBV6-6 and J usage is TRBJ2-1; 13 bases fit TRBD2. With V trimmed by 6 bases and J by 5 bases, 1 base remained unmatched. Germline V lookup: CDR1 MNHNY, CDR2 SVGAGI (reference sequence). The CDR3 has 14 residues. This CDR3 is CASRLAGGDNEQFF. The CDR3 bases are TGTGCCAGCAGACTAGCGGGAGGGGACAATGAGCAGTTCTTC.

The chain has TRBV9 and TRBJ2-1, with D possibly matching TRBD2 (5 bases). The CDR3 runs 13 residues. Germline values: CDR1 SGDLS, CDR2 YYNGEE. V was cut by 0 bases and J by 10 bases, with 11 bases left in between. CDR3 sequence reads: CASSVALAGEQFF. CDR3 sequence (DNA): TGTGCCAGCAGCGTAGCCCTAGCTGGGGAGCAGTTCTTC.

The chain is built from TRBV19 and TRBJ1-5, with unresolved D. From germline, CDR1 is LNHDA and CDR2 SQIVND (reference sequence). V was shortened by 5 bases and J by 3 bases, with 11 bases between the two germline ends. CDR3 length: 14 residues. CDR3: CASSYGFPNQPQHF. In DNA form, the CDR3 reads TGTGCCAGTAGTTACGGATTCCCCAATCAGCCCCAGCATTTT.

The V call is TRBV5-1, the J call TRBJ2-1, with 13 bases that match TRBD2. Germline lookup yields CDR1 SGHRS and CDR2 YFSETQ. V lost 4 bases, J lost 6 bases, and 1 base stayed unmatched. The CDR3 contains 14 residues. In DNA, the CDR3 is TGCGCCAGCAGCGGACTAGCGGGAGTCAATGAGCAGTTCTTC. Amino acid sequence: CASSGLAGVNEQFF. Combining the CDR3 with reference TRBV5-1 and TRBJ2-1 gives the whole variable domain KAGVTQTPRYLIKTRGQQVTLSCSPISGHRSVSWYQQTPGQGLQFLFEYFSETQRNKGNFPGRFSGRQFSNSRSEMNVSTLELGDSALYLCASSGLAGVNEQFFGPGTRLTVL.

V usage is TRBV18 and J usage is TRBJ2-1; D perhaps matches TRBD2 (6 bases). Looked up from germline, CDR1 is KGHSH and CDR2 is LQKENI. The CDR3 length is 16 residues. Trimming left V 2 bases short and J 1 base short, with 12 bases between. The CDR3 DNA sequence: TGTGCCAGCTCACCATTGAAAAGCGGGTCCTACAATGAGCAGTTCTTC. Translating gives CASSPLKSGSYNEQFF.

This clone was recorded once. The same CDR3 is also encoded by other DNA sequences in this sample. CDR3 region: CASSLGQVQETQYF. Here the CDR3 DNA reads TGCGCCAGCAGCTTAGGACAGGTCCAAGAGACCCAGTACTTC. The gene calls are TRBV5-1 and TRBJ2-5, with TRBD1 matching 7 bases. The length of the CDR3 is 14 residues. The V gene's germline CDR1 is SGHRS and CDR2 YFSETQ. Trimming removed 2 bases from V and 1 base from J; junction bases left unmatched: 2.

This rearrangement joins TRBV11-3 to TRBJ1-2; 9 bases line up with TRBD1. The CDR3 runs to 17 residues. Trimming cost V 2 bases and J 3 bases; bases outside gene matches: 10. Per the germline V gene, CDR1 is SGHNT and CDR2 is YENEEA. The CDR3 DNA is TGTGCCAGCAGCTTAACGGTGGGGACAGGGCGGGACTATGGCTACACCTTC. It translates to CASSLTVGTGRDYGYTF.

The DNA of the CDR3 is TGTGCCAGCTCTTCCACCTACGAGCAGTACTTC. Protein sequence: CASSSTYEQYF. The rearrangement uses TRBV18 and TRBJ2-7, with D unclear. There are 11 residues in the CDR3. V gave up 6 bases and J gave up 2 bases, with 5 bases separating them. Germline V CDR1 and CDR2: KGHSH, LQKENI.

V gene TRBV12-3 or TRBV12-4 combines with J gene TRBJ1-2; D remains ambiguous. CDR3 length equals 13 residues. Trimming removed 2 bases at V and 0 bases at J, with 4 bases between. DNA of the CDR3: TGTGCCAGCAGTTTATCCGCTAACTATGGCTACACCTTC. Protein: CASSLSANYGYTF.

This chain connects TRBV6-2 or TRBV6-3 to TRBJ2-3; D is uncertain. Germline V gene sequence: CDR1 MNHEY, CDR2 SVGEGT. V lost 2 bases to trimming and J lost 0 bases, with 3 bases between them. The CDR3 has 13 residues. CDR3 nucleotides: TGTGCCAGCAGTTACCAGAGCACAGATACGCAGTATTTT. As protein: CASSYQSTDTQYF.

The chain links TRBV7-9 to TRBJ2-3; unclear D gene. Germline V gene data show CDR1 as SEHNR and CDR2 as FQNEAQ (reference sequence). This CDR3 has 13 residues. V was clipped by 4 bases and J by 6 bases, with 11 bases between them. In nucleotides, the CDR3 is TGTGCCAGCAGCTCCGCCTGGTCGGATACGCAGTATTTT. The encoded protein is CASSSAWSDTQYF.

The chain couples TRBV30 to TRBJ2-7; D is possibly TRBD1 or TRBD2 (5 bases each). Germline V lookup: CDR1 GTSNPN, CDR2 SVGIG (reference sequence). V was cut by 5 bases and J by 6 bases, with 20 bases left in between. There are 14 residues in the CDR3. This CDR3 reads CAWSVGGTRTEQYF. The CDR3 DNA reads TGTGCCTGGTCTGTTGGGGGAACAAGGACCGAGCAGTACTTC.

J is TRBJ2-7 and V is TRBV2; 9 nucleotides line up with TRBD2. Looked up from germline, CDR1 is SNHLY and CDR2 is FYNNEI. The CDR3 length is 15 residues. Trimming removed 6 bases from V and 3 bases from J; junction bases left unmatched: 9. CDR3 sequence (DNA): TGTGCCAGCAGAGAGAGGACTAGCGTACTCTACGAGCAGTACTTC. Residues: CASRERTSVLYEQYF.

The chain recombines TRBV7-9 with TRBJ2-3, with 7 nucleotides matching TRBD2. The CDR3 has 14 amino acids. V dropped 6 bases and J dropped 2; count of bases not matched to a gene: 5. Per the germline V gene, CDR1 is SEHNR and CDR2 is FQNEAQ (reference sequence). CDR3 nucleotides: TGTGCCAGCAGACCAGGGACTACCACAGATACGCAGTATTTT. This sequence encodes CASRPGTTTDTQYF.

This clone has just one count. The rearrangement links TRBV2 to TRBJ1-5; D is unclear. The CDR3 is 13 amino acids. Germline CDR1 SNHLY, CDR2 FYNNEI. Trimming removed 7 bases at V and 6 bases at J, with 13 bases between. CDR3 protein: CASTGLMRQPQHF. CDR3 sequence (DNA): TGTGCCAGCACCGGACTAATGCGTCAGCCCCAGCATTTT.

The chain combines TRBV9 with TRBJ2-1; 10 positions agree with TRBD2. The V and J ends lost 2 bases and 4 bases, in that order; junction bases with no gene match: 15. This CDR3 has 19 amino acids. Looked up from germline, CDR1 is SGDLS and CDR2 is YYNGEE. The CDR3 spells CASSVSGTEGLAEYNEQFF. DNA of the CDR3: TGTGCCAGCAGCGTTAGCGGGACAGAAGGACTAGCGGAGTACAATGAGCAGTTCTTC.

This clone was observed a handful of times. In nucleotides, the CDR3 is TGTGCCAGCAGCAAATGGGTCACGGGGTCGACTAATGAAAAACTGTTTTTT. It specifies CASSKWVTGSTNEKLFF. The chain recombines TRBV21-1 with TRBJ1-4. TRBV21-1 is labeled a pseudogene. The CDR3 extends over 17 amino acids.

The chain couples TRBV7-2 to TRBJ1-4; tentatively, D is TRBD1 (6 bases). In germline, CDR1 is SGHTA, CDR2 FQGNSA. Trimming stripped 0 bases from V and 6 bases from J, with 11 bases between. The length of the CDR3 is 15 residues. The CDR3 DNA sequence: TGTGCCAGCAGCTTAGCGTATAGGGGGGATGAAAAACTGTTTTTT. Amino acids: CASSLAYRGDEKLFF.

This clone was detected only once. V usage is TRBV5-5 and J usage is TRBJ1-3; D is undetermined. The CDR3 contains 15 residues. V was clipped by 0 bases and J by 0 bases, with 7 bases between them. Germline V gene sequence: CDR1 SGHKS, CDR2 YYEKEE (reference sequence). CDR3 in amino acids: CASSLVGSSGNTIYF. The CDR3 bases are TGTGCCAGCAGCTTGGTTGGCAGCTCTGGAAACACCATATATTTT.

The gene calls are TRBV28 and TRBJ2-1; 7 bases are shared with TRBD2. Germline trimming cut 4 bases from V and 2 bases from J; bases unmatched to any gene: 11. Looked up from germline, CDR1 is MDHEN and CDR2 is SYDVKM. The CDR3 spans 17 residues. The DNA of the CDR3 is TGTGCCAGCAGTTCCCCCGGTGGGAGCGGGGCCTACAATGAGCAGTTCTTC. Translating it yields CASSSPGGSGAYNEQFF. The full variable domain, its missing parts supplied by reference TRBV28 and TRBJ2-1, is DVKVTQSSRYLVKRTGEKVFLECVQDMDHENMFWYRQDPGLGLRLIYFSYDVKMKEKGDIPEGYSVSREKKERFSLILESASTNQTSMYLCASSSPGGSGAYNEQFFGPGTRLTVL.

This clone was found once. This sequence joins TRBV12-3 or TRBV12-4 and TRBJ1-2; D remains unclear. The CDR3 runs 13 residues. Trimming removed 1 base from V and 7 bases from J, with 10 bases in between. The CDR3 spells CASSLGTLGGYTF. CDR3 DNA sequence: TGTGCCAGCAGTTTAGGAACTCTGGGTGGCTACACCTTC.

The J gene is TRBJ1-1, the V gene TRBV19; a weak D match, TRBD1 (5 bases). CDR1 is LNHDA, CDR2 SQIVND, per germline (reference sequence). V was clipped by 5 bases and J by 1 base, with 11 bases between them. This CDR3 is built from 14 residues. As DNA, the CDR3 is TGTGCCAGTAGTGAAAGGGGCTGGAACACTGAAGCTTTCTTT. This translates into CASSERGWNTEAFF.

Written as DNA, the CDR3 is TGCGCCAGCACCAAAACAGGGGCACCGGGCAATCAGCCCCAGCATTTT. Translation: CASTKTGAPGNQPQHF. This chain connects TRBV10-2 to TRBJ1-5, with TRBD1 identical over 7 bases. Trimming at V came to 7 bases and at J to 2 bases, leaving 11 bases not matched to a gene. The CDR3 has 16 amino acids. Looked up from germline, CDR1 is WSHSY and CDR2 is SAAADI.